This TCR beta chain is drawn from a study of CD4+ T cells in melanoma. Study-level results: In melanoma, neoantigen-specific CD4+ T cells reportedly differed in differentiation state. CD8+ T cell, macrophage and B cell function reportedly correlated with neoantigen-specific CD4+ T cells.

Per germline, CDR1 GTSNPN and CDR2 SVGIG (reference sequence). J lost 8 bases, V lost 0 bases, and 7 bases had no gene match. There are 15 residues in the CDR3. Of note for this clone: Antigen specificity is unknown.

TCRdb's copy holds only in-frame clones and misses some; the assay was immunoSEQ multiplex PCR. The profile covers over 130,000 clones, with 80% to 95% appearing a single time and about 1.5% taken by the ten largest. The genes are TRBV30 and TRBJ1-4; the match to TRBD1 covers 9 bases. The source is a human donor with melanoma. DNA for the CDR3: TGTGCCTGGAGTGTACCTCGAACAGGGGGCGAAAAACTGTTTTTT. It encodes CAWSVPRTGGEKLFF.